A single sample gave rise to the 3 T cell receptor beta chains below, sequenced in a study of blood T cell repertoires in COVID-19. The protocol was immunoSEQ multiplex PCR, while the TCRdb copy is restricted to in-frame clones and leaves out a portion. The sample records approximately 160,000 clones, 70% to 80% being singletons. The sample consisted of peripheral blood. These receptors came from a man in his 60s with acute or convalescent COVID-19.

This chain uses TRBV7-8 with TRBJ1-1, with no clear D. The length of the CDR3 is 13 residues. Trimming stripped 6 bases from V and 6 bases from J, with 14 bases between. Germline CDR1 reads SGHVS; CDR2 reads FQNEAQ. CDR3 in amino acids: CASSLRPRAEAFF. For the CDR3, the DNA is TGTGCCAGCAGTTTACGACCCCGGGCTGAAGCTTTCTTT.

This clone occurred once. The CDR3 region has the DNA TGTGCCAGCAGCTTAGGCCCAACAGGCGAGCAGTACTTC. Its protein is CASSLGPTGEQYF. The V gene is TRBV11-3, the J gene TRBJ2-7, with D perhaps TRBD1 (5 bases). From germline, CDR1 is SGHNT and CDR2 YENEEA. There are 13 residues in the CDR3. The V end lost 1 base, the J end lost 6 bases, and 10 bases lay between the germline ends. Looking up the rest from reference TRBV11-3 and TRBJ2-7 gives the full variable domain: EAGVVQSPRYKIIEKKQPVAFWCNPISGHNTLYWYLQNLGQGPELLIRYENEEAVDDSQLPKDRFSAERLKGVDSTLKIQPAELGDSAVYLCASSLGPTGEQYFGPGTRLTVT.

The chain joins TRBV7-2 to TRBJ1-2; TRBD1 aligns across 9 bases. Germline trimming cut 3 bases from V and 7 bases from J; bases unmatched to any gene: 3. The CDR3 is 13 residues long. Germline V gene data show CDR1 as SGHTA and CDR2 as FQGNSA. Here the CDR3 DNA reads TGTGCCAGCAGCTTCTGGACAGGGGCTGGCTACACCTTC. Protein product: CASSFWTGAGYTF.